The clone carrying this T cell receptor beta chain occurred a few times. This entry belongs to a study of blood T cell repertoires in COVID-19. In the study overall: Samples came from the United States, Italy and Spain, spanning acute and convalescent COVID-19. Nucleic acid was either cDNA or gDNA, and it came from T cells, B-cell-depleted T cells, or PBMCs.

Original processing notes: Researchers report that nucleated cell counts were estimated from reference gene primer amplification. Assay: immunoSEQ multiplex PCR; the TCRdb copy retains only in-frame clones and omits some. The D gene and trimming were derived from the DNA, and the V and J assignments and clone size from that table. The repertoire includes 54,000 or so clones, over 80% of them detected once, and 3% to 3.5% sits in the top ten. The CDR3 runs to 14 residues. From germline, CDR1 is LGHNT and CDR2 FRNRAP. The trim removed 1 base at V and 14 bases at J, leaving 7 bases unmatched. The receptor was isolated from a human donor in a cohort sampled during active COVID-19. The gene calls are TRBV12-5 and TRBJ1-5; 11 bases map to TRBD1. Sequences were obtained from peripheral blood. The CDR3 here is CASGLGDRGSPEHF. The CDR3 nucleotides are TGTGCTAGTGGTTTGGGGGACAGGGGGTCCCCCGAGCATTTT.